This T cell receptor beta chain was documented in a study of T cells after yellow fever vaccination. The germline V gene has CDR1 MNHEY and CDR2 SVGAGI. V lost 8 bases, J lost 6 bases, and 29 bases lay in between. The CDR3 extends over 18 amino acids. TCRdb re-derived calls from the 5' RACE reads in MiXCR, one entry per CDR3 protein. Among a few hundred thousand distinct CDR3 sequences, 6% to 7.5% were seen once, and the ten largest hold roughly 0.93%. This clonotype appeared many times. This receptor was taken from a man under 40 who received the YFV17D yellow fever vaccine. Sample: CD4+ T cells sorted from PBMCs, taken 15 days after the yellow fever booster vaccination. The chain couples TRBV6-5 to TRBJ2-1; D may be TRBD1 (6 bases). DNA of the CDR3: TGTGCCAGCCTTTATGGGGGCAGGGGTTCGGGCCTTGGCAATGAGCAGTTCTTC. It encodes CASLYGGRGSGLGNEQFF.